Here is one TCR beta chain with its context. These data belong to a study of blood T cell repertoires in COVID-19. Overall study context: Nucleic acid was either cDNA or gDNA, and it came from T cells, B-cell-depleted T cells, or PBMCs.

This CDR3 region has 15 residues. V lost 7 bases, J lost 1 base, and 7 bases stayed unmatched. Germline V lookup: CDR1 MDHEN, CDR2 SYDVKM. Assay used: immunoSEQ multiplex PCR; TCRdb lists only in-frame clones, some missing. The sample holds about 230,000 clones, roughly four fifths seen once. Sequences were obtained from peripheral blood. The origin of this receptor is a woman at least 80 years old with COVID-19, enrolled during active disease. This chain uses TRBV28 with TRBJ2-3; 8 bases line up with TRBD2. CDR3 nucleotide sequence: TGTGCCAGCAAATTAGTAGCGGGACGCACAGATACGCAGTATTTT. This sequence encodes CASKLVAGRTDTQYF.